This TCR beta chain stems from a study of vaccination and CD4 T cells after COVID-19. Overall study: Cultures that served as controls received a CEFX pool, an HIV-1 Nef pool, or no peptide.

V was pared by 5 bases and J by 6 bases, with 14 bases between. Germline V CDR1 and CDR2: DFQATT, SNEGSKA (reference sequence). The CDR3 length is 13 residues. The Oncomine TCR Beta short-read assay was applied to DNA of cultured CD4+ T cells. TCRdb independently ran MiXCR on the PCR reads; one entry per CDR3 protein. The table shows 22,000 or so distinct CDR3 sequences, with around two fifths occurring only once. Treatment here: approximately 11-day PBMC culture with coronavirus spike peptide pools or control peptides (ViraFEST assay). This clonotype was seen a few times. Its antigen is unidentified. The chain employs TRBV20-1 and TRBJ2-1, with D tentatively TRBD2 (6 bases). The sequenced sample was CD4+ T cells from blood, cultured in vitro. This TCR was recovered from a human donor who had recovered from COVID-19. Here the CDR3 reads CSALGGGTNEQFF. CDR3 nucleotide sequence: TGCAGTGCTCTGGGGGGAGGCACCAATGAGCAGTTCTTC.